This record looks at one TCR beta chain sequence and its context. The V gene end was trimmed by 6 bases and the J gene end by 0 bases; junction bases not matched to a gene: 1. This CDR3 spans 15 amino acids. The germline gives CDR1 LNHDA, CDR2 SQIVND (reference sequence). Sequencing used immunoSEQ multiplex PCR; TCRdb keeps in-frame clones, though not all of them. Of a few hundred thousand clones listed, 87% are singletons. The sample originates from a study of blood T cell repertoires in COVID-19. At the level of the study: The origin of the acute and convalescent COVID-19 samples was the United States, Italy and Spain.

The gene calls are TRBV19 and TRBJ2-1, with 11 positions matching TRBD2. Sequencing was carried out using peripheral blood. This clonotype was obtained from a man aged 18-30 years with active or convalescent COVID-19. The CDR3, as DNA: TGTGCCAGTAGGGGGACTAGCGGCTCCTACAATGAGCAGTTCTTC. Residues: CASRGTSGSYNEQFF.